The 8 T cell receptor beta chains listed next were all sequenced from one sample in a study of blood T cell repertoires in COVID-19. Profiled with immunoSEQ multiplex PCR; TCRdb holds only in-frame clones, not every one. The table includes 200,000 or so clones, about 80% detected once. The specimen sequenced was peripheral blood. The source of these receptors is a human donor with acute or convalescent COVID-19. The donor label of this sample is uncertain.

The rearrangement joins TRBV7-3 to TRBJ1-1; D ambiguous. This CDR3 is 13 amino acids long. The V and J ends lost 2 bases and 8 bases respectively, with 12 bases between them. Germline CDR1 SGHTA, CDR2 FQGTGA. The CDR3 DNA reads TGTGCCAGCAGCTTACAAAGACACCAGGAAGCTTTCTTT. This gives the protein CASSLQRHQEAFF.

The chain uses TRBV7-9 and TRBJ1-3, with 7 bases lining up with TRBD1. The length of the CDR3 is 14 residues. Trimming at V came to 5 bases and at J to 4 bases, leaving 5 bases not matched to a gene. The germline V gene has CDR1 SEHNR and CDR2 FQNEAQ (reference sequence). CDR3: CASSPTDRGNTIYF. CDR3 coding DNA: TGTGCCAGCAGCCCTACGGACAGGGGAAACACCATATATTTT.

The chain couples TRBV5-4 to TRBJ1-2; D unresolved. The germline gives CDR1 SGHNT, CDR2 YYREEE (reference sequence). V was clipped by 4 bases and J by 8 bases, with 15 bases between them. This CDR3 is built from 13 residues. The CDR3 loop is CASSLGPSPGYTF. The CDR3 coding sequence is TGTGCCAGCAGCCTAGGTCCCTCCCCAGGCTACACCTTC.

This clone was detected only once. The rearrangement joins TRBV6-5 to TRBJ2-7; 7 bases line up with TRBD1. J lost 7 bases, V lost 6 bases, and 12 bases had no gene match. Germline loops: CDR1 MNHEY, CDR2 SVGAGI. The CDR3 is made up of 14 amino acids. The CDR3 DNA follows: TGTGCCAGCAGAGCCGGGACAGACCTACGGGAGCAGTACTTC. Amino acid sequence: CASRAGTDLREQYF.

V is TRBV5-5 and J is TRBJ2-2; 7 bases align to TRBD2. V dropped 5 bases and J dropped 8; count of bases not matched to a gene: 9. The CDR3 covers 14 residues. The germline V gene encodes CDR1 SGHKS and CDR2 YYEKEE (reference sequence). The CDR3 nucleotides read TGTGCCAGCAGTGCTACCGGGACTACTGGGGAGCTGTTTTTT. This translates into CASSATGTTGELFF. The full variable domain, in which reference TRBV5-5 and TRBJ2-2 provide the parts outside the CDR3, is DAGVTQSPTHLIKTRGQQVTLRCSPISGHKSVSWYQQVLGQGPQFIFQYYEKEERGRGNFPDRFSARQFPNYSSELNVNALLLGDSALYLCASSATGTTGELFFGEGSRLTVL.

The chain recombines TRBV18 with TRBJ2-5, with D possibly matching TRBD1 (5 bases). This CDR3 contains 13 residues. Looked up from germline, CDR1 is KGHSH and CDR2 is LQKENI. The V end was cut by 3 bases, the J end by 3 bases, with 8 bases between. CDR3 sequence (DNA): TGTGCCAGCTCACCGGGGCAGAAAGAGACCCAGTACTTC. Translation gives CASSPGQKETQYF.

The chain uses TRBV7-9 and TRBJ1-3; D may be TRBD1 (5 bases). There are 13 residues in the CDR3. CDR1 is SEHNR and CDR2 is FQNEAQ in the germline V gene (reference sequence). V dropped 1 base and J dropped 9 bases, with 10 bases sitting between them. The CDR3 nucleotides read TGTGCCAGCAGCTTAGACCAGGGTGGCACCATATATTTT. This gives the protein CASSLDQGGTIYF.

CDR3 in DNA: TGTGCCAGCAGTTTAGGGACTAGCGGGAGAGGCAATGAGCAGTTCTTC. Its translation: CASSLGTSGRGNEQFF. This rearrangement joins TRBV28 to TRBJ2-1, with TRBD2 matching 14 bases. Germline CDR1 reads MDHEN; CDR2 reads SYDVKM. The ends lost 2 bases at V and 6 bases at J; junction bases unmatched: 3. The CDR3 is 16 residues long.